The 5 T cell receptor beta chains in this list originate from one sample, sequenced in a study of identical twins (dated by TCRdb to between 2015 and 2016). Libraries were built with 5' RACE. Sequencing instrument: Illumina HiSeq 2000. The raw public data were reprocessed by TCRdb itself: fastp quality trimming at Q25, MiXCR clonotype calling, in-frame beta chains only. Each CDR3 protein appears once, grouped with its most common genes and DNA. This sample lists roughly 720,000 distinct CDR3 sequences; roughly 18% were detected once. Together, the top ten hold around 13% of the sample. A further study also used this sample, focusing on T cells expressing NK-cell markers.

The sample taken for sequencing was PBMCs. The receptor source for this set is a woman in her late teens or twenties in good health.

This clonotype came up a few times. The chain uses TRBV9 and TRBJ2-3, with TRBD2 matching over 7 bases. Per the germline V gene, CDR1 is SGDLS and CDR2 is YYNGEE. CDR3 length: 19 residues. Trimming at V came to 0 bases and at J to 4 bases, leaving 17 bases not matched to a gene. The CDR3 DNA reads as TGTGCCAGCAGCGTAGGGGGTTGGTCTAGCGGAGGAGGGGCAGATACGCAGTATTTT. It encodes CASSVGGWSSGGGADTQYF.

This clonotype occurred many times. This chain uses TRBV13 with TRBJ2-5; TRBD2 agrees at 9 bases. V lost 3 bases, J lost 5 bases, and 4 bases stayed unmatched. CDR3 length equals 14 residues. Germline V gives CDR1 PRHDT, CDR2 FYEKMQ (reference sequence). The CDR3 spells CASSFSGSQETQYF. The DNA of the CDR3 is TGTGCCAGCAGCTTTAGCGGGAGTCAGGAGACCCAGTACTTC.

This clonotype has more than one count but fewer than ten. The chain recombines TRBV5-1 with TRBJ2-3, with TRBD2 as a possible D gene (5 bases). From germline, CDR1 is SGHRS and CDR2 YFSETQ. This CDR3 contains 14 residues. Trimming removed 0 bases at V and 2 bases at J, with 7 bases between. Written as DNA, the CDR3 is TGCGCCAGCAGCTTGGAGACTAACACAGATACGCAGTATTTT. Translating gives CASSLETNTDTQYF.

V is TRBV12-3 or TRBV12-4 and J is TRBJ1-1; D is possibly TRBD1 (5 bases). V was clipped by 1 base and J by 0 bases, with 15 bases between them. This CDR3 is built from 17 residues. The CDR3 protein is CASSLEGIRGVNTEAFF. CDR3 sequence (DNA): TGTGCCAGCAGTTTAGAGGGCATCCGAGGGGTGAACACTGAAGCTTTCTTT.

This clonotype was detected a few times. The chain couples TRBV2 to TRBJ2-1; a weak D match, TRBD2 (5 bases). The CDR3 contains 16 residues. Per the germline V gene, CDR1 is SNHLY and CDR2 is FYNNEI. The V and J ends lost 5 bases and 0 bases respectively, with 14 bases between them. The CDR3 is CASSPGMNPSYNEQFF. In DNA, the CDR3 is TGTGCCAGCAGTCCCGGGATGAACCCCTCCTACAATGAGCAGTTCTTC.